Listed below are T cell receptor beta chains from one sample, sequenced in a study of shared clonotypes between healthy human individuals. The method was immunoSEQ multiplex PCR; TCRdb's version includes in-frame clones alone and lacks a portion of them. The sample lists around 1.4 million clones, 97% to 99% seen once, with about 0.4% in the top ten. Sequencing input: naive CD4+ T cells sorted from blood. All receptors come from a man aged 25 to 40 in good health. Each CDR3 is given with its conserved first and last residue. The order of the fields is clone size, V gene, D gene, J gene, CDR3 protein, CDR3 DNA. D genes are given only for firm matches. Rows may omit the clone size; those that give it use once, few, many or a size class.

-	TRBV5-1	-	TRBJ2-1	CASSLEAGYYNEQFF	TGCGCCAGCAGCTTGGAGGCAGGGTACTACAATGAGCAGTTCTTC
-	TRBV13	-	TRBJ2-7	CASSGKGSASSYEQYF	TGTGCCAGCAGCGGGAAAGGTAGCGCGAGCTCCTACGAGCAGTACTTC
-	TRBV10-3	TRBD1	TRBJ1-2	CANSRDRTRVPYGYTF	TGTGCCAACAGCCGGGACAGGACCCGCGTTCCCTATGGCTACACCTTC
-	TRBV6-6	-	TRBJ2-3	CASRVGTDTQYF	TGTGCCAGCCGCGTAGGCACAGATACGCAGTATTTT
-	TRBV5-1	TRBD1	TRBJ2-5	CASSLGTGQETQYF	TGCGCCAGCAGCCTAGGGACAGGTCAAGAGACCCAGTACTTC
-	TRBV29-1	-	TRBJ1-1	CSVEVGGMRTEAFF	TGCAGCGTTGAAGTGGGGGGAATGAGGACTGAAGCTTTCTTT
-	TRBV27	-	TRBJ2-3	CASSQRLAGTTSRGDTQYF	TGTGCCAGCAGTCAGAGGTTGGCAGGGACCACTTCTAGGGGAGATACGCAGTATTTT
-	TRBV7-2	TRBD2	TRBJ2-7	CASSPRLAGGSYEQYF	TGTGCCAGCAGCCCGCGACTAGCGGGAGGCTCCTACGAGCAGTACTTC
-	TRBV5-1	TRBD1	TRBJ2-5	CASSSTGGGETQYF	TGCGCCAGCAGCTCTACAGGGGGAGGAGAGACCCAGTACTTC
-	TRBV5-1	TRBD1	TRBJ2-7	CASSLAGTGGYEQYF	TGCGCCAGCAGCTTGGCAGGGACAGGGGGCTACGAGCAGTACTTC
-	TRBV27	-	TRBJ2-3	CASRRGRGPDTQYF	TGTGCCAGCAGGAGGGGAAGGGGCCCAGATACGCAGTATTTT
-	TRBV29-1	-	TRBJ1-1	CSVVRGSNTEAFF	TGCAGCGTAGTAAGGGGGTCTAACACTGAAGCTTTCTTT
-	TRBV25-1	TRBD1	TRBJ2-1	CASSGGDRPAYNEQFF	TGTGCCAGCAGTGGGGGGGACAGGCCGGCCTACAATGAGCAGTTCTTC
-	TRBV27	-	TRBJ2-5	CASSLTAAWKTQYF	TGTGCCAGCAGTCTTACGGCCGCCTGGAAGACCCAGTACTTC
-	TRBV7-3	-	TRBJ2-2	CASSLNLGGNTGELFF	TGTGCCAGCAGCTTAAATCTGGGAGGGAACACCGGGGAGCTGTTTTTT
once	TRBV18	-	TRBJ2-7	CASSHLDLFSSYEQYF	TGTGCCAGCTCACACCTCGACTTATTTAGCTCCTACGAGCAGTACTTC
-	TRBV29-1	-	TRBJ1-1	CSVVSGERAFF	TGCAGCGTTGTCAGTGGCGAGCGGGCTTTCTTT
-	TRBV14	-	TRBJ2-5	CASSQFGAAGETQYF	TGTGCCAGCAGCCAATTCGGGGCGGCCGGGGAGACCCAGTACTTC
once	TRBV7-6	TRBD1	TRBJ1-3	CASSLAAGGDSGNTIYF	TGTGCCAGCAGCTTAGCGGCAGGGGGTGACTCTGGAAACACCATATATTTT
-	TRBV20-1	-	TRBJ1-1	CSARGNTEAFF	TGCAGTGCTAGAGGTAACACTGAAGCTTTCTTT
-	TRBV7-9	-	TRBJ1-1	CASSLRTATNTEAFF	TGTGCCAGCAGCCTACGGACAGCGACGAACACTGAAGCTTTCTTT
-	TRBV5-1	TRBD2	TRBJ2-3	CASNSGTGTDTQYF	TGCGCCAGCAATAGCGGGACTGGGACAGATACGCAGTATTTT
-	TRBV7-9	TRBD1	TRBJ2-7	CASSYRGQRSEQYF	TGTGCCAGCAGCTACCGGGGACAGAGGAGCGAGCAGTACTTC
-	TRBV14	TRBD2	TRBJ2-5	CASSQEGSGRFRETQYF	TGTGCCAGCAGCCAAGAAGGTAGCGGGAGGTTTCGGGAGACCCAGTACTTC
-	TRBV6-1	-	TRBJ1-5	CASSSGTHSQHF	TGTGCCAGCAGTTCCGGGACTCATTCCCAGCATTTT
-	TRBV28	TRBD2	TRBJ2-1	CASRSSRTSGYNEQFF	TGTGCCAGCAGGTCTTCGAGGACTAGCGGATACAATGAGCAGTTCTTC
once	TRBV29-1	TRBD2	TRBJ2-1	CSVGLASNEQFF	TGCAGCGTTGGACTAGCGTCAAATGAGCAGTTCTTC
once	TRBV7-6	TRBD1	TRBJ1-1	CASSSSRDRGPGTEAFF	TGTGCCAGCAGCTCGTCCCGGGACAGGGGGCCAGGCACTGAAGCTTTCTTT
-	TRBV18	-	TRBJ2-7	CASSPSATYEQYF	TGTGCCAGCTCACCGTCCGCTACCTACGAGCAGTACTTC